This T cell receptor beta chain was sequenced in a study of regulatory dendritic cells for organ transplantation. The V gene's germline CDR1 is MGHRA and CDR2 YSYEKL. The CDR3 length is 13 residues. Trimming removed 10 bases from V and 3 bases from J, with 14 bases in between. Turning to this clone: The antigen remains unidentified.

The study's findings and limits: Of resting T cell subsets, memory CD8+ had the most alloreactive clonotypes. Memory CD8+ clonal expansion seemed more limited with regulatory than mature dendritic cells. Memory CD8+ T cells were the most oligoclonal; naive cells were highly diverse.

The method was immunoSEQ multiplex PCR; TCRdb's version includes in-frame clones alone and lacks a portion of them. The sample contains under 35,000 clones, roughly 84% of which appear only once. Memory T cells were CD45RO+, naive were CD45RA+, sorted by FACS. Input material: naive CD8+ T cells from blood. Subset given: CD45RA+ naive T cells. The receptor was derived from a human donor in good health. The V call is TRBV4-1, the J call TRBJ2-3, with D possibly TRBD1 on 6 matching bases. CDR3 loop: CAISGERTDTQYF. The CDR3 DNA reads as TGCGCCATATCAGGGGAAAGGACAGATACGCAGTATTTT.